These T cell receptor beta chains were read from a single sample in a study of T-cell memory formation after mild COVID-19. MiXCR, applied by TCRdb to the 5' RACE reads, yields one record per CDR3 protein. The sample consists of roughly 190,000 distinct CDR3 sequences, around 30% of them appearing once. Sequencing input: PBMCs or a T cell subset sorted from them (not recorded which). The receptors were gathered from an adult woman who had mild COVID-19 (a few samples of this study predate the infection). Cell type and time point are not known. The CDR3 runs from the conserved cysteine through the conserved F or W. Fields, in order: J gene, clone size, D gene, CDR3 length, V gene, CDR3 DNA, CDR3 protein. A D gene is named only where the DNA matches it firmly. Part of the rows lack a size; the others show once, few, many or a class for expanded clones.

J gene: TRBJ2-6
clone size: few
D gene: -
CDR3 length: 13
V gene: TRBV29-1
CDR3 DNA: TGCAGCGTTGTGGGGGATGGGGCCAACGTCCTGACTTTC
CDR3 protein: CSVVGDGANVLTF

J gene: TRBJ2-5
clone size: -
D gene: -
CDR3 length: 14
V gene: TRBV10-3
CDR3 DNA: TGTGCCACCCTGCTAACCCTAGGGCAAGAGACCCAGTACTTC
CDR3 protein: CATLLTLGQETQYF

J gene: TRBJ2-1
clone size: few
D gene: TRBD2
CDR3 length: 14
V gene: TRBV4-3
CDR3 DNA: TGCGCCAGCAGCCAGCTAGCGGGAGACGATGAGCAGTTCTTC
CDR3 protein: CASSQLAGDDEQFF

J gene: TRBJ2-3
clone size: few
D gene: TRBD2
CDR3 length: 16
V gene: TRBV5-1
CDR3 DNA: TGCGCCAGCAGCTCCACCCCTAGCGGGGGCACAGATACGCAGTATTTT
CDR3 protein: CASSSTPSGGTDTQYF

J gene: TRBJ2-3
clone size: -
D gene: TRBD2
CDR3 length: 18
V gene: TRBV29-1
CDR3 DNA: TGCAGCGTTGAAAGGGGTGGGGTGGAGACTAGCTTCCCAGATACGCAGTATTTT
CDR3 protein: CSVERGGVETSFPDTQYF

J gene: TRBJ1-1
clone size: few
D gene: -
CDR3 length: 13
V gene: TRBV23-1
CDR3 DNA: TGCGCCAGCAGTCAGTGGGGAAGCACTGAAGCTTTCTTT
CDR3 protein: CASSQWGSTEAFF

J gene: TRBJ2-5
clone size: few
D gene: -
CDR3 length: 12
V gene: TRBV30
CDR3 DNA: TGTGCCTGGAGTGGGTCCGGGGAGACCCAGTACTTC
CDR3 protein: CAWSGSGETQYF

J gene: TRBJ2-1
clone size: -
D gene: -
CDR3 length: 14
V gene: TRBV7-6
CDR3 DNA: TGTGCCAGCAGCTCAGCGGTAGTGGGGAATGAGCAGTTCTTC
CDR3 protein: CASSSAVVGNEQFF

J gene: TRBJ1-2
clone size: -
D gene: -
CDR3 length: 14
V gene: TRBV6-5
CDR3 DNA: TGTGCCAGCAGTGAGACGGTTCAGGGCTATGGCTACACCTTC
CDR3 protein: CASSETVQGYGYTF

J gene: TRBJ2-6
clone size: -
D gene: -
CDR3 length: 12
V gene: TRBV6-1
CDR3 DNA: TGTGCCAGCAGCGGACAGGCCAACGTCCTGACTTTC
CDR3 protein: CASSGQANVLTF

J gene: TRBJ2-7
clone size: few
D gene: TRBD2
CDR3 length: 16
V gene: TRBV7-2
CDR3 DNA: TGTGCCAGCAGCATTAGATCTAGCGGGCTATCCTACGAGCAGTACTTC
CDR3 protein: CASSIRSSGLSYEQYF

J gene: TRBJ1-1
clone size: -
D gene: -
CDR3 length: 13
V gene: TRBV5-1
CDR3 DNA: TGCGCCAGCAGCCTGGTATTAGGCACTGAAGCTTTCTTT
CDR3 protein: CASSLVLGTEAFF

J gene: TRBJ1-1
clone size: few
D gene: -
CDR3 length: 16
V gene: TRBV6-6
CDR3 DNA: TGTGCCAGCAGTTACTCGAGTCGGGTGGGAGGCACTGAAGCTTTCTTT
CDR3 protein: CASSYSSRVGGTEAFF

J gene: TRBJ2-7
clone size: -
D gene: TRBD2
CDR3 length: 15
V gene: TRBV25-1
CDR3 DNA: TGTGCCGCAGGAGGTACTAGCGGGATATACGGCGAGCAGTACTTC
CDR3 protein: CAAGGTSGIYGEQYF

J gene: TRBJ2-7
clone size: few
D gene: -
CDR3 length: 15
V gene: TRBV5-1
CDR3 DNA: TGCGCCAGCAGCTTGGAAACAGGGAGTTCCTACGAGCAGTACTTC
CDR3 protein: CASSLETGSSYEQYF

J gene: TRBJ2-1
clone size: many
D gene: TRBD2
CDR3 length: 18
V gene: TRBV2
CDR3 DNA: TGTGCCAGCAGTGTCCTTAGCGGGAGGGCCGAACCCTACAATGAGCAGTTCTTC
CDR3 protein: CASSVLSGRAEPYNEQFF

J gene: TRBJ2-4
clone size: -
D gene: TRBD1
CDR3 length: 15
V gene: TRBV6-2/TRBV6-3
CDR3 DNA: TGTGCCAGCCGGGTCTTGGGCAGACAGGGAGTCATTCAGTACTTC
CDR3 protein: CASRVLGRQGVIQYF

J gene: TRBJ1-1
clone size: -
D gene: -
CDR3 length: 14
V gene: TRBV24-1
CDR3 DNA: TGTGCCACCAGTGATACTTTTCGGCAGACTGGGGCTTTCTTT
CDR3 protein: CATSDTFRQTGAFF

J gene: TRBJ2-6
clone size: -
D gene: -
CDR3 length: 17
V gene: TRBV21-1
CDR3 DNA: TGTGCCAGCAGGACAACCCCGGCCAGCTCTGGGGCCAACGTCCTGACTTTC
CDR3 protein: CASRTTPASSGANVLTF

J gene: TRBJ1-1
clone size: few
D gene: -
CDR3 length: 13
V gene: TRBV5-1
CDR3 DNA: TGCGCCAGCAGGAAGCAGGGGAACACTGAAGCTTTCTTT
CDR3 protein: CASRKQGNTEAFF

J gene: TRBJ1-5
clone size: few
D gene: TRBD1
CDR3 length: 13
V gene: TRBV12-3/TRBV12-4
CDR3 DNA: TGTGCCAGCACGACAGGGGCGAATCAGCCCCAGCATTTT
CDR3 protein: CASTTGANQPQHF

J gene: TRBJ2-1
clone size: -
D gene: -
CDR3 length: 15
V gene: TRBV6-5
CDR3 DNA: TGTGCCAGCACCCGAGCGAGCTACTCCTACAATGAGCAGTTCTTC
CDR3 protein: CASTRASYSYNEQFF

J gene: TRBJ2-7
clone size: few
D gene: TRBD2
CDR3 length: 14
V gene: TRBV6-5
CDR3 DNA: TGTGCCAGCACCCATAGCGGGAGCTCCTACGAGCAGTACTTC
CDR3 protein: CASTHSGSSYEQYF

J gene: TRBJ1-1
clone size: -
D gene: TRBD1
CDR3 length: 15
V gene: TRBV9
CDR3 DNA: TGTGCCAGCAGCGCCTGGGGACAGCTGAACACTGAAGCTTTCTTT
CDR3 protein: CASSAWGQLNTEAFF

J gene: TRBJ2-2
clone size: -
D gene: -
CDR3 length: 16
V gene: TRBV7-7
CDR3 DNA: TGTGCTAGCAGCTTAGTCCCCCCGGCGGGGACCGGGGAGCTGTTTTTT
CDR3 protein: CASSLVPPAGTGELFF

J gene: TRBJ2-7
clone size: few
D gene: -
CDR3 length: 14
V gene: TRBV4-1
CDR3 DNA: TGCGCCAGCAGCCAAGAGGTGCAGTCCCTAGAGCAGTACTTC
CDR3 protein: CASSQEVQSLEQYF

J gene: TRBJ2-7
clone size: few
D gene: TRBD2
CDR3 length: 17
V gene: TRBV7-6
CDR3 DNA: TGTGCCAGCAGCCCGACCTTGGGCGGGAGGCCCTCCTACGAGCAGTACTTC
CDR3 protein: CASSPTLGGRPSYEQYF

J gene: TRBJ2-1
clone size: -
D gene: -
CDR3 length: 15
V gene: TRBV6-4
CDR3 DNA: TGTGCCAGCAGTGACTCGGCGGGTTCCTACAATGAGCAGTTCTTC
CDR3 protein: CASSDSAGSYNEQFF

J gene: TRBJ2-3
clone size: -
D gene: TRBD1
CDR3 length: 15
V gene: TRBV7-3
CDR3 DNA: TGTGCCAGCATCCCGCAGGGGGCGCTTACAGATACGCAGTATTTT
CDR3 protein: CASIPQGALTDTQYF

J gene: TRBJ1-2
clone size: -
D gene: -
CDR3 length: 17
V gene: TRBV4-1
CDR3 DNA: TGCGCCAGCAGCCAAGAAGGTGGAGGGACGAGAGACTATGGCTACACCTTC
CDR3 protein: CASSQEGGGTRDYGYTF

J gene: TRBJ2-6
clone size: -
D gene: -
CDR3 length: 14
V gene: TRBV14
CDR3 DNA: TGTGCCAGCAGCCAAGCGTCTGGGGCCAACGTCCTGACTTTC
CDR3 protein: CASSQASGANVLTF

J gene: TRBJ2-7
clone size: few
D gene: -
CDR3 length: 12
V gene: TRBV12-3/TRBV12-4
CDR3 DNA: TGTGCCAGCAGTCTTACGACAGTCGAGCAGTACTTC
CDR3 protein: CASSLTTVEQYF

J gene: TRBJ2-7
clone size: -
D gene: TRBD2
CDR3 length: 14
V gene: TRBV20-1
CDR3 DNA: TGCAGTGCTAGTTCTCTAGCGGGAGTCCACGAGCAGTACTTC
CDR3 protein: CSASSLAGVHEQYF

J gene: TRBJ2-7
clone size: -
D gene: -
CDR3 length: 14
V gene: TRBV13
CDR3 DNA: TGTGCCAGCAGCCTAGGACTCGACCTGTACGAGCAGTACTTC
CDR3 protein: CASSLGLDLYEQYF

J gene: TRBJ2-1
clone size: few
D gene: TRBD2
CDR3 length: 15
V gene: TRBV12-3/TRBV12-4
CDR3 DNA: TGTGCCAGCAGTTTCGGGACTAGACCCCGGCATGAGCAGTTCTTC
CDR3 protein: CASSFGTRPRHEQFF

J gene: TRBJ1-5
clone size: -
D gene: -
CDR3 length: 12
V gene: TRBV25-1
CDR3 DNA: TGTGCCAGCAGTGATCGCGGTCAGCCCCAGCATTTT
CDR3 protein: CASSDRGQPQHF

J gene: TRBJ2-3
clone size: few
D gene: -
CDR3 length: 13
V gene: TRBV7-3
CDR3 DNA: TGTGCCAGCAGCTTAAAGGGCACAGATACGCAGTATTTT
CDR3 protein: CASSLKGTDTQYF

J gene: TRBJ1-1
clone size: few
D gene: -
CDR3 length: 15
V gene: TRBV5-1
CDR3 DNA: TGCGCCAGCAGCTTGGCGTGGGGCAGGAATACTGAAGCTTTCTTT
CDR3 protein: CASSLAWGRNTEAFF

J gene: TRBJ1-4
clone size: few
D gene: -
CDR3 length: 15
V gene: TRBV15
CDR3 DNA: TGTGCCACCAGCAGACGACCCTCTGGGTATGAAAAACTGTTTTTT
CDR3 protein: CATSRRPSGYEKLFF

J gene: TRBJ1-5
clone size: -
D gene: -
CDR3 length: 15
V gene: TRBV2
CDR3 DNA: TGTGCCAGCAGTGACCCCCAGGCCGGCAATCAGCCCCAGCATTTT
CDR3 protein: CASSDPQAGNQPQHF

J gene: TRBJ1-2
clone size: -
D gene: -
CDR3 length: 11
V gene: TRBV4-2
CDR3 DNA: TGTGCCAGCAAATGGAACTATGGCTACACCTTC
CDR3 protein: CASKWNYGYTF

J gene: TRBJ2-1
clone size: -
D gene: TRBD1
CDR3 length: 13
V gene: TRBV29-1
CDR3 DNA: TGCAGCGTTGAAGGCGGACAGGGCAACAAAGAGTTCTTC
CDR3 protein: CSVEGGQGNKEFF

J gene: TRBJ2-3
clone size: few
D gene: -
CDR3 length: 14
V gene: TRBV10-3
CDR3 DNA: TGTGCCATCAGTGAGTTCGGGGGCACAGATACGCAGTATTTT
CDR3 protein: CAISEFGGTDTQYF

J gene: TRBJ2-2
clone size: few
D gene: TRBD1
CDR3 length: 17
V gene: TRBV7-2
CDR3 DNA: TGTGCCAGCAGCTCCCCCGCCGGGACAGGGACCACCGGGGAGCTGTTTTTT
CDR3 protein: CASSSPAGTGTTGELFF

J gene: TRBJ1-1
clone size: few
D gene: -
CDR3 length: 15
V gene: TRBV5-6
CDR3 DNA: TGTGCCAGCAGCTGGGGGTGGGGAGGTAACACTGAAGCTTTCTTT
CDR3 protein: CASSWGWGGNTEAFF

J gene: TRBJ1-2
clone size: -
D gene: TRBD1
CDR3 length: 20
V gene: TRBV14
CDR3 DNA: TGTGCCAGCAGCCGCCAACGGGCCAGGACAGGGGGCGCGCATAACTATGGCTACACCTTC
CDR3 protein: CASSRQRARTGGAHNYGYTF

J gene: TRBJ2-1
clone size: few
D gene: -
CDR3 length: 13
V gene: TRBV12-3/TRBV12-4
CDR3 DNA: TGTGCCAGCAGTCCCGGGACTCCGAATGAGCAGTTCTTC
CDR3 protein: CASSPGTPNEQFF

J gene: TRBJ1-2
clone size: -
D gene: TRBD1
CDR3 length: 17
V gene: TRBV7-2
CDR3 DNA: TGTGCCAGCAGCTTAACAACCCAGACAGGGGGGCACTATGGCTACACCTTC
CDR3 protein: CASSLTTQTGGHYGYTF

J gene: TRBJ2-3
clone size: -
D gene: TRBD1
CDR3 length: 17
V gene: TRBV27
CDR3 DNA: TGTGCCAGCAGTTGTTTCAAACGACAGGGGTGCACAGATACGCAGTATTTT
CDR3 protein: CASSCFKRQGCTDTQYF

J gene: TRBJ2-7
clone size: -
D gene: TRBD2
CDR3 length: 12
V gene: TRBV6-5
CDR3 DNA: TGTGCCAGCAGTGGACTAGCGGGACAGCAGTACTTC
CDR3 protein: CASSGLAGQQYF

J gene: TRBJ1-2
clone size: -
D gene: -
CDR3 length: 13
V gene: TRBV12-3/TRBV12-4
CDR3 DNA: TGTGCCAGCACCTTAGACAGCATCTATGGCTACACCTTC
CDR3 protein: CASTLDSIYGYTF

J gene: TRBJ2-1
clone size: -
D gene: -
CDR3 length: 13
V gene: TRBV29-1
CDR3 DNA: TGCAGCGCTGAAGGGGAGAGGGTTTATGAGCAGTTCTTC
CDR3 protein: CSAEGERVYEQFF

J gene: TRBJ2-2
clone size: many
D gene: -
CDR3 length: 13
V gene: TRBV5-6
CDR3 DNA: TGTGCCAGCAGCCTCGTGGGGGCCGGGGAGCTGTTTTTT
CDR3 protein: CASSLVGAGELFF

J gene: TRBJ1-5
clone size: few
D gene: -
CDR3 length: 13
V gene: TRBV6-2/TRBV6-3
CDR3 DNA: TGTGCCAGCAGTTACTTCGGGGATCAGCCCCAGCATTTT
CDR3 protein: CASSYFGDQPQHF

J gene: TRBJ2-5
clone size: -
D gene: TRBD2
CDR3 length: 17
V gene: TRBV7-2
CDR3 DNA: TGTGCCAGCAGCTTATTGGGACTAGCGGGAGGGCAAGAGACCCAGTACTTC
CDR3 protein: CASSLLGLAGGQETQYF